Given below is one TCR beta chain in context. Its antigen is currently unknown. The data are from a study of cytomegalovirus exposure and HLA in healthy donors. Whole-study results and caveats: Available immune exposure information covered CMV serostatus only. Researchers catalogued some 160 TCR beta chains as cytomegalovirus-associated.

Primers: 60 Vbeta forward and 13 Jbeta reverse. Here immunoSEQ multiplex PCR was the method, and the copy in TCRdb shows in-frame clones only, minus some. The profile shows 150,000 or so clones, 70% to 80% of them singletons. Each of the donors was a healthy bone marrow donor. Donors showed nominal health when sampled, although they likely had unrecorded immune exposures. This sequence originates from a man between 45 and 60 years old in good health and CMV-seropositive. The sample comprised PBMCs.

In DNA form, the CDR3 reads TGTGCCAGCAGTTTAAGGGGGGGATTAATTATTTCCTACGAGCAGTACTTC. This encodes CASSLRGGLIISYEQYF. The chain couples TRBV28 to TRBJ2-7; tentative D call: TRBD2 (7 bases). Per germline, CDR1 MDHEN and CDR2 SYDVKM. Trimming removed 2 bases at V and 1 base at J, with 18 bases between. This CDR3 is 17 amino acids long.